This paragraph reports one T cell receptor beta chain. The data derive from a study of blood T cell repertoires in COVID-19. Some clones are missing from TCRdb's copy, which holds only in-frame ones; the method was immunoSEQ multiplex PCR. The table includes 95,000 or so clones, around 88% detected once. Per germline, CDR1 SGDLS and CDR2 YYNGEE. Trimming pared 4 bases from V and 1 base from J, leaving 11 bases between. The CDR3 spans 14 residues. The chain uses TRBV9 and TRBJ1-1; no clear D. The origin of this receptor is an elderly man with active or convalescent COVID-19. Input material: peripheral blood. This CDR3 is CASSSQQKNTEAFF. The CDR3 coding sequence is TGTGCCAGCAGCTCGCAACAGAAGAACACTGAAGCTTTCTTT.